This passage covers 14 T cell receptor beta chains from one sample sequenced in a study of T cell changes during pregnancy in multiple sclerosis. Profiling relied on immunoSEQ multiplex PCR, and the TCRdb table lists in-frame clones only, not all of them. Of about 34,000 clones listed, 85% to 90% were seen once; the top ten hold 3.5% to 4%. Specimen: CD8+ T cells from peripheral blood mononuclear cells, collected in the third trimester of pregnancy. The receptors shown here come from a female donor with multiple sclerosis, enrolled in a pregnancy study.

The V gene is TRBV10-3, the J gene TRBJ1-5, with no clear D. This CDR3 has 13 amino acids. V dropped 0 bases and J dropped 4 bases, with 4 bases sitting between them. CDR1 is ENHRY, CDR2 SYGVKD, per germline. CDR3 amino acids: CAISESRNQPQHF. The CDR3 DNA is TGTGCCATCAGTGAGTCGCGGAATCAGCCCCAGCATTTT.

The chain recombines TRBV29-1 with TRBJ2-4; maybe TRBD2 (5 bases). V lost 1 base and J 1 base, leaving 5 bases between the germline ends. The CDR3 has 13 amino acids. Germline V gene data show CDR1 as SQVTM and CDR2 as ANQGSEA. The CDR3 nucleotides read TGCAGCGTTGAAGGGACTGCCAAAAACATTCAGTACTTC. It codes for CSVEGTAKNIQYF.

This clone appeared a single time. The chain's CDR3 is CASSVGRGDRSYGYTF. CDR3 bases: TGTGCCAGCAGCGTAGGCAGGGGGGATAGGAGCTATGGCTACACCTTC. V gene TRBV9 combines with J gene TRBJ1-2; 7 nucleotides match TRBD1. In germline, CDR1 is SGDLS, CDR2 YYNGEE. Trimming at V came to 0 bases and at J to 4 bases, leaving 9 bases not matched to a gene. This CDR3 spans 16 amino acids.

The V call is TRBV10-3, the J call TRBJ2-2; TRBD2 aligns across 8 bases. Germline trimming cut 4 bases from V and 6 bases from J; bases unmatched to any gene: 22. CDR1 and CDR2 from the germline V gene are ENHRY and SYGVKD. This CDR3 comprises 20 residues. The CDR3 region is CAISGGVVAGSPAPAGELFF. The CDR3 DNA follows: TGTGCCATCAGTGGCGGGGTGGTAGCGGGGAGTCCAGCCCCGGCCGGGGAGCTGTTTTTT.

The chain recombines TRBV2 with TRBJ1-1; possibly TRBD1 for D (5 bases). The CDR3 length is 12 residues. Trimming took 6 bases from V and 2 from J, leaving 7 bases between them. CDR1 is SNHLY and CDR2 is FYNNEI in the germline V gene. This CDR3 is CASRGGNTEAFF. The CDR3, as DNA: TGTGCCAGCAGGGGGGGTAACACTGAAGCTTTCTTT. The full variable domain, completed using reference TRBV2 and TRBJ1-1, is EPEVTQTPSHQVTQMGQEVILRCVPISNHLYFYWYRQILGQKVEFLVSFYNNEISEKSEIFDDQFSVERPDGSNFTLKIRSTKLEDSAMYFCASRGGNTEAFFGQGTRLTVV.

The chain employs TRBV9 and TRBJ2-7; 10 nucleotides line up with TRBD1. Germline CDR1 SGDLS, CDR2 YYNGEE. This CDR3 has 15 residues. Trimming took 3 bases from V and 4 from J; bases not matched to a gene: 7. The CDR3 nucleotides are TGTGCCAGCAGCGCGGGGGACAGGGGCACTTACGAGCAGTACTTC. This translates into CASSAGDRGTYEQYF.

The genes are TRBV4-3 and TRBJ2-5; 10 bases fit TRBD1. The junction had 18 bases not matched to a gene; V was cut back by 4 bases and J by 4 bases. The CDR3 runs to 19 residues. Germline V gene data show CDR1 as LGHNA and CDR2 as YSLEER. The CDR3 nucleotides read TGCGCCAGCAGCCCTCTATACGGGACAGGGGTCTCGAGGGGAGAGACCCAGTACTTC. Protein product: CASSPLYGTGVSRGETQYF.

This sequence joins TRBV4-3 and TRBJ1-5; TRBD1 matches 9 bases. The CDR3 totals 17 residues. J was trimmed by 6 bases and V by 0 bases; bases with no gene match: 9. The germline gives CDR1 LGHNA, CDR2 YSLEER. CDR3 nucleotides: TGCGCCAGCAGCCAAGATCGAAACAGGGGGCAGGGTCAGCCCCAGCATTTT. It yields the protein CASSQDRNRGQGQPQHF.

The genes are TRBV2 and TRBJ2-1, with 12 bases matching TRBD2. The CDR3 has 18 amino acids. CDR1 SNHLY and CDR2 FYNNEI come from the germline V gene. Unmatched junction bases numbered 9, after V lost 4 bases and J lost 2 bases. This CDR3 is CASSAPTSGGPTYNEQFF. The CDR3 nucleotides read TGTGCCAGCAGTGCCCCGACTAGCGGGGGACCAACCTACAATGAGCAGTTCTTC.

The rearrangement joins TRBV15 to TRBJ2-7, with 7 bases lining up with TRBD1. There are 17 residues in the CDR3. Germline CDR1 reads LNHNV; CDR2 reads YYDKDF (reference sequence). Trimming removed 3 bases from V and 3 bases from J; junction bases left unmatched: 14. The CDR3 region is CATSSLYKGARFYEQYF. For the CDR3, the DNA is TGTGCCACCAGCAGCCTATACAAGGGGGCGAGATTCTACGAGCAGTACTTC.

This rearrangement joins TRBV5-1 to TRBJ2-7, with D maybe TRBD1 (6 bases). The CDR3 covers 13 residues. CDR1 SGHRS and CDR2 YFSETQ come from the germline V gene. Trimming pared 6 bases from V and 0 bases from J, leaving 10 bases between. Here the CDR3 DNA reads TGCGCCAGCAAGTGGGGGCTCTCCTACGAGCAGTACTTC. Protein sequence: CASKWGLSYEQYF. Filled out from reference TRBV5-1 and TRBJ2-7, the complete variable domain reads KAGVTQTPRYLIKTRGQQVTLSCSPISGHRSVSWYQQTPGQGLQFLFEYFSETQRNKGNFPGRFSGRQFSNSRSEMNVSTLELGDSALYLCASKWGLSYEQYFGPGTRLTVT.

This chain's CDR3 is CASGTGTNEKLFF. CDR3 coding DNA: TGTGCCAGTGGGACAGGGACTAATGAAAAACTGTTTTTT. The J gene is TRBJ1-4, the V gene TRBV19; TRBD1 aligns across 9 bases. There are 13 residues in the CDR3. V lost 8 bases and J lost 2; bases outside the gene matches: 0. CDR1 and CDR2 from the germline V gene are LNHDA and SQIVND (reference sequence).

This clone was counted at least ten times. The CDR3 loop reads CASSSGGGQDTQYF. For the CDR3, the DNA is TGTGCCAGCAGTAGCGGGGGGGGACAGGATACGCAGTATTTT. The rearrangement links TRBV6-4 to TRBJ2-3; 10 nucleotides agree with TRBD2. V lost 5 bases and J lost 6; bases outside the gene matches: 5. The CDR3 is 14 residues long. In germline, CDR1 is MRHNA, CDR2 SNTAGT.

V gene TRBV9 combines with J gene TRBJ1-2, with 9 bases fitting TRBD1. The V gene's germline CDR1 is SGDLS and CDR2 YYNGEE. The CDR3 is 14 amino acids. V shed 5 bases and J 8 bases; nucleotides not matched to a gene: 10. The CDR3 here is CASSATGGASGYTF. DNA for the CDR3: TGTGCCAGCAGTGCTACAGGGGGCGCGTCGGGCTACACCTTC.